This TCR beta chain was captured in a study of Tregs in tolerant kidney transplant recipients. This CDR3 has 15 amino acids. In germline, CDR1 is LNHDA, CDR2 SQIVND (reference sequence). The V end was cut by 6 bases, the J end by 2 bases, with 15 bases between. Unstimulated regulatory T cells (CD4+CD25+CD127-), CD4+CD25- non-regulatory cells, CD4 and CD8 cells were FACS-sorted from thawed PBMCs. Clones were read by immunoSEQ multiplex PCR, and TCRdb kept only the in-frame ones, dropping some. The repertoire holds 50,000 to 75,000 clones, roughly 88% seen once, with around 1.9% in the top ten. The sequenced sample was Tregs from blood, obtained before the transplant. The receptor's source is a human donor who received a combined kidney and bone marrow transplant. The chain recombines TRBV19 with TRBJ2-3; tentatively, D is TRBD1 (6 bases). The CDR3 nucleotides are TGTGCCAGTAGCCGGGACACGGGTAACACAGATACGCAGTATTTT. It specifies CASSRDTGNTDTQYF.